This record concerns one T cell receptor (beta chain) sequence. CDR3 length equals 13 residues. CDR1 and CDR2 (germline): MDHEN, SYDVKM. V dropped 6 bases and J dropped 6 bases, with 14 bases sitting between them. The data stem from a study of blood T cell repertoires in COVID-19. Study at large: The United States, Italy and Spain supplied acute and convalescent COVID-19 samples. From T cells, B-cell-depleted T cells, or PBMCs came the material, which was cDNA or gDNA.

In the original workflow: Reference gene primers were amplified, and this amplification served to estimate nucleated cell counts. The assay was immunoSEQ multiplex PCR, and TCRdb's table has in-frame clones only and misses some. That table supplies the V and J calls and clone size; D and trimming were determined from the DNA. The sample records 350,000 to 400,000 clones, nearly 90% being singletons. The sequence derives from a man in his late teens or twenties with active or convalescent COVID-19. The chain links TRBV28 to TRBJ1-1; D is possibly TRBD1 (5 bases). Sequenced: peripheral blood. CDR3 in DNA: TGTGCCAGCAGGCGCCCCGGGGGGGCTGAAGCTTTCTTT. Translated: CASRRPGGAEAFF.